This entry lists 11 T cell receptor beta chains sequenced from one sample in a study of beta chain features in type 1 diabetes. Their target antigens are unknown. General observations from the study: For Type 1 diabetes patients, all four CD4+ subsets carried TCRB CDR3s that were moderately but significantly shorter.

What was sequenced were expressed TCRB transcripts, since all of the isolated RNA had been reverse transcribed. The repertoire was sequenced with immunoSEQ multiplex PCR; TCRdb's copy has only in-frame clones and lacks some. The data show hundreds of thousands of clones, with 7% to 10% seen just once and around 1% held by the top ten. The sequencing sample was made of central memory CD4+ T cells from blood. Receptors originate from a man aged 25 to 45 with type 1 diabetes.

This clone has a count of ten or more. The chain has TRBV11-2 and TRBJ2-5; 14 positions match TRBD2. V lost 5 bases, J lost 5 bases, and 10 bases stayed unmatched. Looked up from germline, CDR1 is SGHAT and CDR2 is FQNNGV. The CDR3 has 17 amino acids. The CDR3 nucleotides are TGTGCCAGCAGCCCGTCGACTAGCGGGGGGGCCCATGAGACCCAGTACTTC. It translates to CASSPSTSGGAHETQYF.

The sample holds a few counts of this clone. The chain carries TRBV7-2 and TRBJ2-1, with D perhaps being TRBD1 or TRBD2 (5 bases each). V gave up 3 bases and J gave up 7 bases, with 10 bases separating them. The CDR3 is 13 residues long. Germline CDR1 SGHTA, CDR2 FQGNSA. CDR3 sequence: CASSFGAANEQFF. The CDR3 DNA is TGTGCCAGCAGCTTCGGGGCAGCGAATGAGCAGTTCTTC.

V gene TRBV14 combines with J gene TRBJ1-1, with D tentatively TRBD1 (5 bases). This CDR3 is 13 amino acids long. Germline lookup yields CDR1 SGHDN and CDR2 FVKESK. With 5 bases removed from V and 1 base from J, the gap between germline ends came to 8 bases. Here the CDR3 reads CASSWQGNTEAFF. The CDR3 nucleotides read TGTGCCAGCAGCTGGCAGGGGAACACTGAAGCTTTCTTT.

The genes are TRBV11-2 and TRBJ2-3; tentatively, D is TRBD2 (6 bases). CDR3 length: 15 residues. CDR1 is SGHAT and CDR2 is FQNNGV in the germline V gene. V was cut by 1 base and J by 4 bases, with 12 bases left in between. The CDR3 DNA follows: TGTGCCAGCAGCTTAGCGGGGGTGCTCCCAGATACGCAGTATTTT. Protein: CASSLAGVLPDTQYF.

This chain joins TRBV18 and TRBJ2-2, with no clear D. Germline V gene sequence: CDR1 KGHSH, CDR2 LQKENI. There are 13 residues in the CDR3. Trimming took 2 bases from V and 1 from J, leaving 2 bases between them. The CDR3 DNA is TGTGCCAGCTCACCAGAGAACACCGGGGAGCTGTTTTTT. This codes for CASSPENTGELFF.

This clone has only a few counts. This sequence joins TRBV7-9 and TRBJ2-3; 7 nucleotides match TRBD2. After removal of 8 bases from V and 1 base from J, the junction contained 9 bases not matched to a gene. This CDR3 contains 15 residues. Germline V gene sequence: CDR1 SEHNR, CDR2 FQNEAQ (reference sequence). Here the CDR3 reads CASGPGGTGTDTQYF. CDR3 in DNA: TGTGCCAGCGGACCCGGGGGGACGGGCACAGATACGCAGTATTTT.

This chain joins TRBV30 and TRBJ2-3; TRBD1 agrees at 7 bases. The CDR3 contains 13 residues. Germline values: CDR1 GTSNPN, CDR2 SVGIG (reference sequence). V shed 8 bases, J shed 0 bases, and the junction held 5 bases outside the gene matches. The CDR3 sequence: CARTGPSTDTQYF. The CDR3 region has the DNA TGTGCCAGGACAGGCCCAAGCACAGATACGCAGTATTTT.

The chain has TRBV6-1 and TRBJ2-2; 7 bases match TRBD1. Germline V gene sequence: CDR1 MNHNS, CDR2 SASEGT. V was clipped by 5 bases and J by 12 bases; unmatched bases: 6. There are 12 residues in the CDR3. The CDR3 nucleotides read TGTGCCAGCAGTTCAGACAGGGAAAAGCTGTTTTTT. Translation gives CASSSDREKLFF.

This chain links TRBV7-8 with TRBJ1-2; a possible D gene is TRBD1 (5 bases). The CDR3 has 15 amino acids. Germline CDR1 SGHVS, CDR2 FQNEAQ. Trimming cost V 5 bases and J 8 bases, with 21 bases left between them. The CDR3 sequence is CASSQVAGATGGYTF. The CDR3 coding sequence is TGTGCCAGCAGCCAGGTCGCCGGGGCAACTGGCGGCTACACCTTC.

This rearrangement joins TRBV7-2 to TRBJ2-7; a weak D match, TRBD2 (6 bases). V dropped 5 bases and J dropped 3 bases, with 17 bases sitting between them. The germline V gene has CDR1 SGHTA and CDR2 FQGNSA. The CDR3 is made up of 15 amino acids. The CDR3 coding sequence is TGTGCCAGCAGCCCCGTCGGGGCGGGGCTCTACGAGCAGTACTTC. This translates into CASSPVGAGLYEQYF. Looking up the rest from reference TRBV7-2 and TRBJ2-7 gives the full variable domain: GAGVSQSPSNKVTEKGKDVELRCDPISGHTALYWYRQSLGQGLEFLIYFQGNSAPDKSGLPSDRFSAERTGGSVSTLTIQRTQQEDSAVYLCASSPVGAGLYEQYFGPGTRLTVT.

The sample holds many counts of this clone. This sequence joins TRBV12-5 and TRBJ2-2; D unclear. In germline, CDR1 is LGHNT, CDR2 FRNRAP. Trimming pared 7 bases from V and 12 bases from J, leaving 21 bases between. CDR3 length equals 14 residues. The chain's CDR3 is CASAWAPSEGQLFF. CDR3 coding DNA: TGTGCTAGTGCCTGGGCCCCTTCCGAAGGGCAGCTGTTTTTT. Drawing the rest from reference TRBV12-5 and TRBJ2-2, the complete variable domain is DARVTQTPRHKVTEMGQEVTMRCQPILGHNTVFWYRQTMMQGLELLAYFRNRAPLDDSGMPKDRFSAEMPDATLATLKIQPSEPRDSAVYFCASAWAPSEGQLFFGEGSRLTVL.